This T cell receptor beta chain was identified during a study of blood T cell repertoires in COVID-19. Study information: Sites in the United States, Italy and Spain provided acute and convalescent COVID-19 samples. T cells, B-cell-depleted T cells, or PBMCs supplied cDNA or gDNA.

Germline assignment: CDR1 DFQATT and CDR2 SNEGSKA (reference sequence). The CDR3 length is 11 residues. Authors' data handling: The assay estimated nucleated cells by amplifying reference gene primers. Profiled with immunoSEQ multiplex PCR; TCRdb holds only in-frame clones, not every one. The D gene and trimming were derived from the DNA, and the V and J assignments and clone size from that table. Among some 400,000 clones listed, nearly 90% were seen once. The sample comprised peripheral blood. This clonotype originated in a man aged 18-30 years with active or convalescent COVID-19. The rearrangement links TRBV20-1 to TRBJ1-2; 8 bases line up with TRBD1. The CDR3 reads CRGQANYGYTF. CDR3 sequence (DNA): TGCAGGGGACAGGCTAACTATGGCTACACCTTC.